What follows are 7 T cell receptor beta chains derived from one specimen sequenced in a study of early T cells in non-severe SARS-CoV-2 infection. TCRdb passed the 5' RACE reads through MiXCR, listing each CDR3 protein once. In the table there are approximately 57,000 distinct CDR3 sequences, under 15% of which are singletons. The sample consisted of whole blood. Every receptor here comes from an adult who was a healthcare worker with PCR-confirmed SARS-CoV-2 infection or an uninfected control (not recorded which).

The CDR3 loop reads CASSQDTQGHQPQHF. The CDR3 DNA is TGCGCCAGCAGCCAAGACACCCAGGGGCATCAGCCCCAGCATTTT. V usage is TRBV4-3 and J usage is TRBJ1-5, with a tentative D call TRBD1 (6 bases). V was pared by 0 bases and J by 5 bases, with 11 bases between. The germline CDR1 and CDR2 sequences are LGHNA and YSLEER. The CDR3 has 15 amino acids.

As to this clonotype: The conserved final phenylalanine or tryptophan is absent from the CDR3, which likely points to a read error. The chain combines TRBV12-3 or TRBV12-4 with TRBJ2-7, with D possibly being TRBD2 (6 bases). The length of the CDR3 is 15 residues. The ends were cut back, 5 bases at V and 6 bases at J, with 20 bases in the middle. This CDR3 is CASSPSPRGVGEQYL. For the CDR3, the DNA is TGTGCCAGCAGTCCCTCCCCGCGGGGAGTGGGCGAGCAGTACTTG.

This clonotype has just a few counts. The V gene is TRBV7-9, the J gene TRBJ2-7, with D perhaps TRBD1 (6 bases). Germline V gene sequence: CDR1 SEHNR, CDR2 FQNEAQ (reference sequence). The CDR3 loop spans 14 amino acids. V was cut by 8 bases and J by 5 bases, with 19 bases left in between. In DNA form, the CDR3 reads TGTGCCAGCCGGGACACCGACTTCCCGGACGAGCAGTACTTC. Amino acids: CASRDTDFPDEQYF.

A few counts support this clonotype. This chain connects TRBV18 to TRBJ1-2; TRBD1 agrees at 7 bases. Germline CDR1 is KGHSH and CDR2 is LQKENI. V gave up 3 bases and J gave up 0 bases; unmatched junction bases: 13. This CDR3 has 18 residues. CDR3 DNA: TGTGCCAGCTCACCGTTCCCGGGACAGCAAAATTCTAACTATGGCTACACCTTC. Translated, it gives CASSPFPGQQNSNYGYTF.

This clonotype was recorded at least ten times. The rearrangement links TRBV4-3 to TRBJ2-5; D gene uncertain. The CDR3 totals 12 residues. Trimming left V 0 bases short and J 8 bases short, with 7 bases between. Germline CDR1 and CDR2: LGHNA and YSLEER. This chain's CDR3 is CASSQDLVTQYF. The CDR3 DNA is TGCGCCAGCAGCCAAGACCTGGTCACCCAGTACTTC.

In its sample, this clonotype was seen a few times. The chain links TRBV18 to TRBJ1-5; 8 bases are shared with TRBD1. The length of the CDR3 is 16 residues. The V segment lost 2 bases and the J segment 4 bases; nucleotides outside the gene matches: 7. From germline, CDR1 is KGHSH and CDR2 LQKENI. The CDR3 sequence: CASSPSGQGLNQPQHF. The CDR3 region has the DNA TGTGCCAGCTCACCATCCGGACAGGGTCTTAATCAGCCCCAGCATTTT.

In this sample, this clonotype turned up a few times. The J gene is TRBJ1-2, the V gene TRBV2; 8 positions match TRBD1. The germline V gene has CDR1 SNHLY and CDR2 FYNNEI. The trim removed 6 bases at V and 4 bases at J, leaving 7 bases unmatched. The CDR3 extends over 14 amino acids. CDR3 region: CASSTGQGGYGYTF. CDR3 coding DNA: TGTGCCAGCAGCACCGGACAGGGCGGCTATGGCTACACCTTC.